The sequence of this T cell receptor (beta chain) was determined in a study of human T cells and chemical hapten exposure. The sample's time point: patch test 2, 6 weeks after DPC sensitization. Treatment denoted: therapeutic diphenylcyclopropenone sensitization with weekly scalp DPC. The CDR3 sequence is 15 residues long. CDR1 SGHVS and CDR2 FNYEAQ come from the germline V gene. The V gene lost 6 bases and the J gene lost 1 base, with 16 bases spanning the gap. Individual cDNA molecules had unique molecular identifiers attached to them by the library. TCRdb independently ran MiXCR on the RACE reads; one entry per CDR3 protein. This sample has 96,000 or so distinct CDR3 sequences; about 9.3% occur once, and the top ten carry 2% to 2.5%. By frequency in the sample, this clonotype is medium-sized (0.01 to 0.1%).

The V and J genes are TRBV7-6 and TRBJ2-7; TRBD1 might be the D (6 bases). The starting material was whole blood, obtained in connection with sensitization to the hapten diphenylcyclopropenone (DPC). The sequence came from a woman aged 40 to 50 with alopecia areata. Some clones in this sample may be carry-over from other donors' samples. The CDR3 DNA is TGTGCCAGCAGACCAGGGGACATCGCTTCCTACGAGCAGTACTTC. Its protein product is CASRPGDIASYEQYF.